The T cell receptor beta chain described here comes from a study of vaccination and CD4 T cells after COVID-19. The study's findings and limits: A nonsignificant median increase from 21 to 38 SARS-CoV-2-reactive clonotypes was observed.

A remark on this clonotype: Its target is not known.

This CDR3 has 13 residues. CDR1 is GTSNPN, CDR2 SVGIG, per germline (reference sequence). With 1 base removed from V and 9 bases from J, the gap between germline ends came to 10 bases. The study sequenced cultured CD4+ T cell DNA using the Oncomine TCR Beta short-read assay. TCRdb reanalysed the PCR reads using MiXCR and keeps one entry per CDR3 protein. The profile shows more than 15,000 distinct CDR3 sequences, approximately 60% of them singletons. Treatment: approximately 10-day PBMC culture with coronavirus spike peptide pools or control peptides (ViraFEST assay). A few million PBMCs per well were cultured with 8.5 to 10 IU/ml IL-2 and roughly 10 ug/ml peptide pools.

The TCR was taken from a human donor who had recovered from COVID-19. The chain has TRBV30 and TRBJ1-6; D is uncertain. Sequencing was performed on CD4+ T cells from blood, cultured in vitro, taken after SARS-CoV-2 vaccination. This chain's CDR3 is CAWSGGYSSPLHF. CDR3 nucleotide sequence: TGTGCCTGGAGTGGGGGATATTCTTCACCCCTCCACTTT.